The rows below give T cell receptor beta chains drawn from one sample of a study of blood T cell repertoires in COVID-19. Repertoires were generated with immunoSEQ multiplex PCR, while TCRdb's copy carries only in-frame clones and drops some. Of about 110,000 clones in the sample, 65% to 90% were seen once. The sample taken for sequencing was peripheral blood. These receptors all come from a man older than 75 with acute or convalescent COVID-19. Each CDR3 is given with its conserved first and last residue. Fields, in order: V gene, J gene, clone size, D gene, CDR3 protein, CDR3 DNA. The D gene is left open where the match is weak. Some rows mark clone size as missing; the rest say once, few, many or name a class of expanded clone.

V: TRBV6-1
J: TRBJ2-5
size: NA
D: TRBD1
CDR3: CASRDGTAQETQYF
DNA: TGTGCCAGCAGGGATGGGACAGCGCAAGAGACCCAGTACTTC

V: TRBV18
J: TRBJ1-2
size: once
D: NA
CDR3: CASSPPGQRRGGYTF
DNA: TGTGCCAGCTCACCACCCGGACAGCGAAGAGGGGGCTACACCTTC

V: TRBV28
J: TRBJ1-5
size: once
D: TRBD1
CDR3: CASGTSGTGLQPQHF
DNA: TGTGCCAGCGGAACCTCCGGGACAGGGTTACAGCCCCAGCATTTT

V: TRBV11-2
J: TRBJ1-3
size: once
D: TRBD1
CDR3: CASSRRDSFSGNTIYF
DNA: TGTGCCAGCAGCCGCCGGGACAGTTTCTCTGGAAACACCATATATTTT

V: TRBV4-1
J: TRBJ2-1
size: NA
D: NA
CDR3: CASTRLESSYNEQFF
DNA: TGCGCCAGCACCCGACTCGAAAGCTCCTACAATGAGCAGTTCTTC

V: TRBV6-5
J: TRBJ1-1
size: NA
D: NA
CDR3: CASSPRDSPGAFF
DNA: TGTGCCAGCAGTCCTCGGGACTCCCCTGGGGCTTTCTTT

V: TRBV5-1
J: TRBJ1-6
size: NA
D: NA
CDR3: CASSYGTQNSPLHF
DNA: TGCGCCAGCAGCTATGGGACACAGAATTCACCCCTCCACTTT

V: TRBV24-1
J: TRBJ2-5
size: NA
D: TRBD2
CDR3: CATSDKRTSGSLETQYF
DNA: TGTGCCACCAGTGATAAGCGGACTAGCGGGAGTCTAGAGACCCAGTACTTC

V: TRBV7-6
J: TRBJ2-2
size: NA
D: NA
CDR3: CASSLIQGNTGELFF
DNA: TGTGCCAGCAGCCTAATACAGGGGAACACCGGGGAGCTGTTTTTT

V: TRBV18
J: TRBJ2-3
size: NA
D: TRBD1
CDR3: CASSPTPGQGVPQYF
DNA: TGTGCCAGCTCACCTACTCCAGGACAGGGGGTCCCGCAGTATTTT

V: TRBV6-5
J: TRBJ2-1
size: NA
D: TRBD1
CDR3: CASSYGDRLPEQFF
DNA: TGTGCCAGCAGTTACGGGGACAGGCTTCCTGAGCAGTTCTTC

V: TRBV20-1
J: TRBJ2-5
size: NA
D: NA
CDR3: CSASEAPQETQYF
DNA: TGCAGTGCTAGTGAGGCACCCCAAGAGACCCAGTACTTC

V: TRBV30
J: TRBJ2-7
size: NA
D: NA
CDR3: CALLGGADYEQYF
DNA: TGTGCCTTACTAGGGGGGGCGGATTACGAGCAGTACTTC

V: TRBV28
J: TRBJ1-1
size: NA
D: NA
CDR3: CASSLGHPNTEAFF
DNA: TGTGCCAGCAGTTTGGGACACCCAAACACTGAAGCTTTCTTT

V: TRBV18
J: TRBJ1-1
size: NA
D: NA
CDR3: CASSPGRNTEAFF
DNA: TGTGCCAGCTCACCGGGCAGAAACACTGAAGCTTTCTTT

V: TRBV28
J: TRBJ1-2
size: NA
D: NA
CDR3: CASRSQGINYGYTF
DNA: TGTGCCAGCAGGTCCCAGGGGATTAACTATGGCTACACCTTC

V: TRBV5-1
J: TRBJ2-3
size: NA
D: TRBD2
CDR3: CASSGGRGTDTQYF
DNA: TGCGCCAGCAGCGGCGGGAGGGGCACAGATACGCAGTATTTT

V: TRBV14
J: TRBJ2-2
size: NA
D: NA
CDR3: CASSQDGLMPGTGELFF
DNA: TGTGCCAGCAGCCAAGACGGACTCATGCCGGGGACCGGGGAGCTGTTTTTT

V: TRBV12-3/TRBV12-4
J: TRBJ1-5
size: few
D: NA
CDR3: CASSSQRNQPQHF
DNA: TGTGCCAGCAGTAGTCAGAGGAATCAGCCCCAGCATTTT

V: TRBV6-5
J: TRBJ2-7
size: NA
D: NA
CDR3: CASSPAAGSTYEQYF
DNA: TGTGCCAGCAGTCCGGCTGCGGGCAGTACCTACGAGCAGTACTTC

V: TRBV7-7
J: TRBJ2-1
size: NA
D: TRBD2
CDR3: CASSSGGPSYNEQFF
DNA: TGTGCTAGCAGCTCGGGGGGGCCCTCCTACAATGAGCAGTTCTTC

V: TRBV5-1
J: TRBJ2-7
size: NA
D: NA
CDR3: CASSEVGAGKYF
DNA: TGCGCCAGCTCGGAGGTCGGGGCGGGGAAGTACTTC

V: TRBV7-9
J: TRBJ1-6
size: NA
D: TRBD1
CDR3: CASSSSSGGLDNSPLHF
DNA: TGTGCCAGCTCATCCTCCTCAGGGGGCTTGGATAATTCACCCCTCCACTTT

V: TRBV5-1
J: TRBJ2-5
size: NA
D: TRBD1
CDR3: CASSLKRQGQETQYF
DNA: TGCGCCAGCAGCTTAAAACGACAGGGGCAAGAGACCCAGTACTTC

V: TRBV4-1
J: TRBJ1-6
size: many
D: NA
CDR3: CASSQDPPPYNSPLHF
DNA: TGCGCCAGCAGCCAAGATCCCCCCCCGTATAATTCACCCCTCCACTTT

V: TRBV5-1
J: TRBJ2-5
size: NA
D: NA
CDR3: CASSLVPYGETQYF
DNA: TGCGCCAGCAGCTTGGTGCCGTACGGAGAGACCCAGTACTTC

V: TRBV19
J: TRBJ2-1
size: NA
D: NA
CDR3: CATRGYNEQFF
DNA: TGTGCCACCCGCGGATACAATGAGCAGTTCTTC

V: TRBV7-9
J: TRBJ1-2
size: NA
D: NA
CDR3: CASSLDSPGTNYGYTF
DNA: TGTGCCAGCAGCTTAGACTCTCCCGGGACTAACTATGGCTACACCTTC

V: TRBV5-1
J: TRBJ2-6
size: NA
D: TRBD2
CDR3: CASSLAPGTSGSSGANVLTF
DNA: TGCGCCAGCAGCTTGGCGCCTGGGACTAGCGGGAGCTCTGGGGCCAACGTCCTGACTTTC

V: TRBV28
J: TRBJ1-6
size: NA
D: NA
CDR3: CASSFWGVSYNSPLHF
DNA: TGTGCCAGCAGTTTTTGGGGGGTCTCCTATAATTCACCCCTCCACTTT

V: TRBV28
J: TRBJ1-5
size: few
D: TRBD1
CDR3: CASGTVNQPQHF
DNA: TGTGCCAGCGGGACAGTCAATCAGCCCCAGCATTTT

V: TRBV10-3
J: TRBJ2-3
size: NA
D: TRBD2
CDR3: CAISEGLAGTTDTQYF
DNA: TGTGCCATCAGTGAGGGACTAGCGGGAACCACAGATACGCAGTATTTT

V: TRBV18
J: TRBJ2-7
size: NA
D: NA
CDR3: CASSPLDLKEQYF
DNA: TGTGCCAGCTCACCATTGGACTTAAAGGAGCAGTACTTC

V: TRBV10-3
J: TRBJ1-2
size: NA
D: NA
CDR3: CAISGGPLPNYGYTF
DNA: TGTGCCATCAGTGGAGGCCCCTTGCCTAACTATGGCTACACCTTC

V: TRBV13
J: TRBJ1-4
size: NA
D: TRBD1
CDR3: CASSPTDGTAGEKLFF
DNA: TGTGCCAGCAGCCCAACAGACGGGACAGCAGGGGAAAAACTGTTTTTT

V: TRBV13
J: TRBJ1-1
size: NA
D: NA
CDR3: CASSWAGFGANTEAFF
DNA: TGTGCCAGCAGCTGGGCGGGGTTTGGAGCGAACACTGAAGCTTTCTTT

V: TRBV7-2
J: TRBJ2-5
size: NA
D: TRBD2
CDR3: CASRERGGTQYF
DNA: TGTGCCAGCAGGGAGCGGGGGGGGACCCAGTACTTC

V: TRBV28
J: TRBJ1-6
size: NA
D: NA
CDR3: CASSLPGGASPLHF
DNA: TGTGCCAGCAGTCTCCCGGGGGGCGCGTCACCCCTCCACTTT

V: TRBV10-3
J: TRBJ2-3
size: NA
D: TRBD2
CDR3: CAISGVAGVTDTQYF
DNA: TGTGCCATCAGTGGGGTAGCGGGAGTCACAGATACGCAGTATTTT

V: TRBV11-1
J: TRBJ1-3
size: few
D: NA
CDR3: CASSEQKSGNTIYF
DNA: TGTGCCAGCAGCGAACAGAAGTCTGGAAACACCATATATTTT

V: TRBV29-1
J: TRBJ1-2
size: few
D: NA
CDR3: CSVPPAPKTVRDITNYGYTF
DNA: TGCAGCGTTCCACCGGCGCCTAAGACTGTCCGGGACATAACTAACTATGGCTACACCTTC

V: TRBV2
J: TRBJ1-1
size: few
D: TRBD1
CDR3: CASSDSGQGPFF
DNA: TGTGCCAGCAGTGATTCTGGACAGGGACCTTTCTTT

V: TRBV6-2/TRBV6-3
J: TRBJ1-1
size: NA
D: NA
CDR3: CASSSTRGRGNTEAFF
DNA: TGTGCCAGCAGCTCGACCAGGGGAAGAGGGAACACTGAAGCTTTCTTT

V: TRBV19
J: TRBJ1-6
size: NA
D: NA
CDR3: CASKTLTANNSPLHF
DNA: TGTGCCAGCAAGACATTGACAGCGAATAATTCACCCCTCCACTTT

V: TRBV29-1
J: TRBJ2-5
size: NA
D: TRBD1
CDR3: CSVDGQGSETQYF
DNA: TGCAGCGTCGACGGACAGGGATCCGAGACCCAGTACTTC

V: TRBV5-4
J: TRBJ1-6
size: once
D: TRBD1
CDR3: CASSLGTGDYSPLHF
DNA: TGTGCCAGCAGCTTAGGGACAGGGGATTATTCACCCCTCCACTTT

V: TRBV7-8
J: TRBJ2-1
size: NA
D: TRBD2
CDR3: CASSPKGGLADSYNEQFF
DNA: TGTGCCAGCAGCCCTAAGGGGGGACTAGCGGACTCCTACAATGAGCAGTTCTTC

V: TRBV2
J: TRBJ1-1
size: NA
D: NA
CDR3: CASRYITGSMNTEAFF
DNA: TGTGCCAGCAGATATATTACAGGGAGCATGAACACTGAAGCTTTCTTT

V: TRBV12-3/TRBV12-4
J: TRBJ2-7
size: NA
D: NA
CDR3: CASSLGQEQYF
DNA: TGTGCCAGCAGTCTAGGACAGGAGCAGTACTTC

V: TRBV28
J: TRBJ1-2
size: NA
D: NA
CDR3: CASSYGGFGQGDYGYTF
DNA: TGTGCCAGCAGTTATGGGGGCTTCGGTCAGGGCGACTATGGCTACACCTTC

V: TRBV7-2
J: TRBJ1-2
size: NA
D: NA
CDR3: CASSLARYGYTF
DNA: TGTGCCAGCAGCTTGGCTCGCTATGGCTACACCTTC

V: TRBV7-8
J: TRBJ2-3
size: once
D: TRBD2
CDR3: CASSLVLAGVTDTQYF
DNA: TGTGCCAGCAGCTTAGTCCTAGCGGGGGTCACAGATACGCAGTATTTT

V: TRBV18
J: TRBJ1-5
size: NA
D: NA
CDR3: CASSPDRNQPQHF
DNA: TGTGCCAGCTCACCGGACAGAAATCAGCCCCAGCATTTT

V: TRBV3-1/TRBV3-2
J: TRBJ1-5
size: NA
D: NA
CDR3: CASSRGDNQPQHF
DNA: TGTGCCAGCAGCCGCGGGGACAATCAGCCCCAGCATTTT

V: TRBV10-3
J: TRBJ2-1
size: NA
D: TRBD1
CDR3: CAISDSTRDREIYEQFF
DNA: TGTGCCATCAGTGACTCAACTCGGGACAGGGAAATCTATGAGCAGTTCTTC

V: TRBV5-1
J: TRBJ1-3
size: NA
D: NA
CDR3: CASSLGDITGNTIYF
DNA: TGCGCCAGCAGCTTGGGTGACATTACTGGAAACACCATATATTTT

V: TRBV7-9
J: TRBJ2-3
size: many
D: TRBD2
CDR3: CASSRLAGGRDTQYF
DNA: TGTGCCAGCAGCAGACTAGCGGGAGGACGAGATACGCAGTATTTT

V: TRBV29-1
J: TRBJ1-1
size: NA
D: TRBD1
CDR3: CSAGTGMDTEAFF
DNA: TGCAGCGCAGGGACAGGGATGGACACTGAAGCTTTCTTT

V: TRBV5-1
J: TRBJ2-1
size: NA
D: TRBD2
CDR3: CASSLNPGLGGNEQFF
DNA: TGCGCCAGCAGCTTGAATCCGGGACTAGGAGGCAATGAGCAGTTCTTC

V: TRBV6-6
J: TRBJ2-3
size: NA
D: TRBD1
CDR3: CASSYSRDREYF
DNA: TGTGCCAGCAGTTACTCGAGGGACAGGGAGTATTTT